The source of this TCR beta chain is a study of blood T cells in healthy people across ages. A second PCR of roughly 7 to 11 cycles used a sample-barcoded 5' primer and a J-beta primer mix. Template switching added a 12-random-nucleotide identifier to every cDNA molecule. Each of the samples gave a minimum of 3 million paired-end reads that contained CDR3. One entry per CDR3 protein results from TCRdb running MiXCR on the 5' RACE reads. Of fewer than 900,000 distinct CDR3 sequences listed, approximately 50% are singletons. Study-level results: The study regarded diversity estimates from one million T cells as underestimates.

The germline V gene encodes CDR1 SQVTM and CDR2 ANQGSEA. The CDR3 totals 12 residues. The ends were cut back, 6 bases at V and 5 bases at J, with 12 bases in the middle. Regarding this clonotype: Antigen unknown.

The genes are TRBV29-1 and TRBJ2-3, with TRBD2 as a possible D gene (5 bases). The origin of this receptor is a woman aged 55-70 years in good health. Source material: blood. The CDR3 DNA sequence: TGCAGCGTCGAGGGCGAGGGAGATACGCAGTATTTT. Residues: CSVEGEGDTQYF.